The clone carrying this T cell receptor beta chain was detected a few times. Documented time point: sample taken at primary tumor resection. Whole RNA, which was extracted from tumor, nontumor lung tissue or frozen PBMC, was sequenced without any cell sorting. V was clipped by 4 bases and J by 4 bases, with 12 bases between them. This CDR3 region has 14 residues. The germline V gene encodes CDR1 MNHEY and CDR2 SVGEGT. One entry per CDR3 protein, called by TCRdb with MiXCR from the 5' RACE reads. This sample carries about 90,000 distinct CDR3 sequences, under 9% of them seen once, and the ten largest clones take 6.9%. The sample comes from a study of spatial heterogeneity in lung cancer. Overall study: A unique TCR and UMI combination showed up more than ten times in raw reads, on average.

V gene TRBV6-2 or TRBV6-3 combines with J gene TRBJ2-3, with unresolved D. This TCR was sampled from a male donor with early-stage non-small cell lung cancer. The source was PBMCs, collected at surgery. For the CDR3, the DNA is TGTGCCAGCAGTTCCCGGGTGGTTGCAGATACGCAGTATTTT. It specifies CASSSRVVADTQYF.